The 17 T cell receptor beta chains presented below share a single source sample, sequenced in a study of shared clonotypes between healthy human individuals. Assay used: immunoSEQ multiplex PCR; TCRdb lists only in-frame clones, some missing. The table records about 700,000 clones, around 92% of them present only once. Naive CD8 cells comprised CD45RO-negative, CCR7-positively selected cells, excluding terminally differentiated effector memory CD45RA+ cells. The sequencing sample was made of naive CD8+ T cells sorted from blood. The receptor set was obtained from a man aged 25-40 years in good health.

This CDR3 is CASSPKRGEQFF. The CDR3 DNA reads as TGCGCCAGCAGTCCGAAAAGGGGTGAGCAGTTCTTC. The genes are TRBV23-1 and TRBJ2-1; D may be TRBD1 (5 bases). TRBV23-1 is labeled an ORF, and its function is uncertain. The CDR3 totals 12 residues. Trimming cost V 4 bases and J 9 bases, with 10 bases left between them.

The rearrangement uses TRBV4-1 and TRBJ2-5; TRBD2 aligns across 8 bases. Germline CDR1 MGHRA, CDR2 YSYEKL. CDR3 length: 13 residues. The junction had 4 bases not matched to a gene; V was cut back by 6 bases and J by 4 bases. The CDR3 DNA reads TGCGCCAGCAGTGGGACTAGAAGAGAGACCCAGTACTTC. Translating gives CASSGTRRETQYF.

This clone appeared a single time. The rearrangement joins TRBV7-8 to TRBJ2-1, with 8 bases identical to TRBD2. The CDR3 contains 16 residues. Germline trimming cut 5 bases from V and 6 bases from J; bases unmatched to any gene: 12. Germline CDR1 SGHVS, CDR2 FQNEAQ. The CDR3 nucleotides are TGTGCCAGCAGCAAAGAGGTGGGACTAGTCTTCAATGAGCAGTTCTTC. This sequence encodes CASSKEVGLVFNEQFF.

The V gene is TRBV9, the J gene TRBJ2-1; a possible D gene is TRBD1 (6 bases). Trimming cost V 5 bases and J 0 bases, with 21 bases left between them. Germline loops: CDR1 SGDLS, CDR2 YYNGEE. This CDR3 spans 18 amino acids. CDR3 amino acids: CASSISGAPRSSYNEQFF. The CDR3 nucleotides are TGTGCCAGCAGTATTTCAGGGGCCCCGCGGAGCTCCTACAATGAGCAGTTCTTC.

The chain combines TRBV11-2 with TRBJ2-2, with a tentative D call TRBD1 (5 bases). The V gene's germline CDR1 is SGHAT and CDR2 FQNNGV. This CDR3 is built from 15 residues. The V and J ends lost 3 bases and 2 bases respectively, with 10 bases between them. The CDR3 is CASSFDRRNTGELFF. In DNA form, the CDR3 reads TGTGCCAGCAGCTTCGACAGAAGAAACACCGGGGAGCTGTTTTTT.

Points on this clone: Other DNA sequences of this sample code for an identical CDR3. This chain joins TRBV11-2 and TRBJ2-1; 9 nucleotides agree with TRBD2. The CDR3 consists of 16 residues. CDR1 and CDR2 from the germline V gene are SGHAT and FQNNGV. The V segment lost 0 bases and the J segment 3 bases; nucleotides outside the gene matches: 3. The CDR3 reads CASSLELAGLYNEQFF. In DNA form, the CDR3 reads TGTGCCAGCAGCTTAGAACTAGCGGGCCTCTACAATGAGCAGTTCTTC.

The table lists this clone with a count of one. The chain couples TRBV5-1 to TRBJ1-1; D unresolved. Germline CDR1 reads SGHRS; CDR2 reads YFSETQ. This CDR3 spans 15 amino acids. V was shortened by 0 bases and J by 7 bases, with 16 bases between the two germline ends. CDR3 protein: CASSLGFGSTDEAFF. CDR3 DNA sequence: TGCGCCAGCAGCTTGGGGTTCGGGAGTACGGATGAAGCTTTCTTT.

The chain uses TRBV7-9 and TRBJ2-3; 7 bases match TRBD1. This CDR3 contains 14 residues. V shed 3 bases and J 5 bases; nucleotides not matched to a gene: 5. Germline V CDR1 and CDR2: SEHNR, FQNEAQ (reference sequence). The CDR3 here is CASSFPQGVDTQYF. The CDR3 DNA sequence: TGTGCCAGCAGCTTTCCGCAGGGGGTAGATACGCAGTATTTT. The complete variable domain, with remaining parts taken from reference TRBV7-9 and TRBJ2-3, reads DTGVSQNPRHKITKRGQNVTFRCDPISEHNRLYWYRQTLGQGPEFLTYFQNEAQLEKSRLLSDRFSAERPKGSFSTLEIQRTEQGDSAMYLCASSFPQGVDTQYFGPGTRLTVL.

V gene TRBV27 combines with J gene TRBJ2-3; TRBD1 is a possible D gene (5 bases). CDR3 length: 14 residues. Trimming cost V 1 base and J 2 bases, with 7 bases left between them. CDR1 MNHEY and CDR2 SMNVEV come from the germline V gene (reference sequence). CDR3 residues: CASSLLQDTDTQYF. CDR3 nucleotide sequence: TGTGCCAGCAGTTTATTACAGGACACAGATACGCAGTATTTT.

V usage is TRBV7-6 and J usage is TRBJ2-3; 11 bases match TRBD2. The V segment lost 3 bases and the J segment 2 bases; nucleotides outside the gene matches: 4. This CDR3 is 16 amino acids long. From germline, CDR1 is SGHVS and CDR2 FNYEAQ. CDR3 protein: CASSLGTSGYTDTQYF. As DNA, the CDR3 is TGTGCCAGCAGCTTGGGGACTAGCGGTTACACAGATACGCAGTATTTT.

This chain joins TRBV2 and TRBJ2-5, with D perhaps TRBD1 (6 bases). CDR3 size: 16 residues. Germline V gene data show CDR1 as SNHLY and CDR2 as FYNNEI. Trimming stripped 6 bases from V and 5 bases from J, with 22 bases between. The CDR3 sequence is CASSDARDTDPETQYF. In DNA, the CDR3 is TGTGCCAGCAGCGATGCCCGGGACACCGATCCGGAGACCCAGTACTTC.

A remark on this clone: Other nucleotide sequences from this sample produce the same CDR3. The CDR3 DNA is TGTGCCAGCAGTTACTCTGGGGATACGCAGTATTTT. Its protein product is CASSYSGDTQYF. V and J are TRBV6-5 and TRBJ2-3; D is undetermined. The V end was cut by 0 bases, the J end by 6 bases, with 4 bases between. This CDR3 spans 12 amino acids. CDR1 is MNHEY, CDR2 SVGAGI, per germline.

The chain combines TRBV29-1 with TRBJ2-3, with D perhaps matching TRBD2 (6 bases). CDR1 is SQVTM and CDR2 is ANQGSEA in the germline V gene. Trimming cost V 0 bases and J 2 bases, with 12 bases left between them. CDR3 length: 15 amino acids. The CDR3 here is CSVEDFGSSTDTQYF. The DNA for the CDR3 is TGCAGCGTTGAAGATTTCGGGAGTTCCACAGATACGCAGTATTTT.

The chain is built from TRBV9 and TRBJ2-7, with D unclear. The CDR3 sequence is 14 residues long. V gave up 0 bases and J gave up 3 bases, with 10 bases separating them. CDR1 is SGDLS and CDR2 is YYNGEE in the germline V gene. The CDR3 reads CASSVGQVGYEQYF. Here the CDR3 DNA reads TGTGCCAGCAGCGTAGGTCAGGTAGGCTACGAGCAGTACTTC.

A note on this clone: Other DNA sequences in the sample encode the same CDR3. The CDR3 spells CASSLRGRSSYEQYF. The CDR3 DNA reads TGTGCCAGCAGTTTGAGGGGTAGGAGCTCCTACGAGCAGTACTTC. The V and J genes are TRBV27 and TRBJ2-7, with D perhaps being TRBD1 or TRBD2 (5 bases each). V was pared by 3 bases and J by 0 bases, with 12 bases between. Per germline, CDR1 MNHEY and CDR2 SMNVEV (reference sequence). There are 15 residues in the CDR3.

With regard to this clone: An end of the junction differs from the germline gene, which may be a read error. The chain has TRBV19 and TRBJ1-3; maybe TRBD1 (6 bases). Germline CDR1 reads LNHDA; CDR2 reads SQIVND (reference sequence). There are 13 residues in the CDR3. CDR3 nucleotides: TGTGCCAGCAGTATAGGAGGGGGTAACACCATATATTTT. This gives the protein CASSIGGGNTIYF.

The chain has TRBV27 and TRBJ2-1; 8 bases fit TRBD2. The germline gives CDR1 MNHEY, CDR2 SMNVEV (reference sequence). Losses at the gene ends were 5 bases for V and 13 bases for J; bases not matched to a gene: 7. CDR3 length equals 12 residues. The CDR3 reads CASSQSGSAQFF. The CDR3 DNA sequence: TGTGCCAGCAGTCAGAGCGGGAGTGCTCAGTTCTTC.